This T cell receptor (beta chain) originates from a study of blood T cell repertoires in COVID-19. Overall study context: The samples span acute and convalescent COVID-19 from the United States, Italy and Spain. PBMCs, B-cell-depleted T cells, or T cells provided the cDNA or gDNA that made up the material.

The CDR3 is 16 amino acids. CDR1 is SGHVS, CDR2 FNYEAQ, per germline. The junction had 5 bases not matched to a gene; V was cut back by 0 bases and J by 3 bases. In the original processing: Reference gene primer amplification gave estimated nucleated cell counts. Measured with immunoSEQ multiplex PCR; TCRdb has only the in-frame clones, and not every one. The V and J calls and the clone size are those of that table, but D and trimming were determined from the DNA. The sample has about 74,000 clones; around 75% are singletons. This chain uses TRBV7-6 with TRBJ2-1; TRBD2 aligns across 7 bases. The sample was peripheral blood. The sequence was obtained from a man in his sixties or seventies with acute or convalescent COVID-19. The CDR3 here is CASSLAGGSFYNEQFF. The CDR3 bases are TGTGCCAGCAGCTTAGCCGGCGGGAGTTTCTACAATGAGCAGTTCTTC.